The clone carrying this T cell receptor beta chain was observed at least ten times. Its cognate antigen is unknown. The data are from a study of T-cell reconstitution after alpha-beta-depleted transplantation in children. Study observations and caveats: Surviving recipient T cells and thymic progenitors produced the high day-60 TCRbeta diversity seen in some patients. Alpha-beta T cells present about two months after transplant were reported to originate from several hundred expanded graft clones. Newly produced T cells mostly accounted for T-cell counts and diversity one year post-transplant.

The CDR3 loop spans 15 amino acids. The germline CDR1 and CDR2 sequences are KGHSH and LQKENI. Between the trimmed V and J ends, which lost 0 bases and 8 bases, there was a span of 14 bases. Unique molecular identifiers were incorporated into the prepared TCRbeta library. TCRdb reprocessed the PCR reads via MiXCR and lists one record per CDR3 protein. The sample consists of around 300,000 distinct CDR3 sequences, around 10% of them appearing once. The material sequenced was PBMCs, taken before TCRalphabeta/CD19-depleted stem cell transplant. This chain links TRBV18 with TRBJ2-1; tentative D call: TRBD1 (5 bases). The sequence was collected from a boy under two years old with acute myeloid leukemia, due to receive a stem cell transplant. The CDR3, as DNA: TGTGCCAGCTCACCACCGTCAAGGGGTTCCGATGAGCAGTTCTTC. The encoded protein is CASSPPSRGSDEQFF.